The T cell receptor (beta chain) described here comes from a study of identifying expanded T cells in peripheral blood. Using immunoSEQ multiplex PCR, the repertoire was profiled, and TCRdb retains in-frame clones only, with some absent. Of approximately 100,000 clones in the sample, 88% were seen once. This clone was counted between two and nine times. The antigen is not known. Findings and caveats of the study: Two-week clone count variance significantly increased as total template count grew. Technical replicates showed 0.9 to 1.5 changed clones; about two weeks about 16; four weeks 19.

The source material was blood. This clonotype was sampled from a person between 18 and 75 years old in good health.

DNA of the CDR3: TGTGCCAGTAACCAGGGACCGACACCGGGAAACATTCAGTACTTC. Amino acids: CASNQGPTPGNIQYF. This chain connects TRBV19 to TRBJ2-4; D may correspond to TRBD1 or TRBD2 (5 bases each). Germline CDR1 LNHDA, CDR2 SQIVND (reference sequence). This CDR3 comprises 15 residues. V was trimmed by 7 bases and J by 6 bases, leaving 19 bases between them. The variable domain in full, completed from reference TRBV19 and TRBJ2-4, reads DGGITQSPKYLFRKEGQNVTLSCEQNLNHDAMYWYRQDPGQGLRLIYYSQIVNDFQKGDIAEGYSVSREKKESFPLTVTSAQKNPTAFYLCASNQGPTPGNIQYFGAGTRLSVL.